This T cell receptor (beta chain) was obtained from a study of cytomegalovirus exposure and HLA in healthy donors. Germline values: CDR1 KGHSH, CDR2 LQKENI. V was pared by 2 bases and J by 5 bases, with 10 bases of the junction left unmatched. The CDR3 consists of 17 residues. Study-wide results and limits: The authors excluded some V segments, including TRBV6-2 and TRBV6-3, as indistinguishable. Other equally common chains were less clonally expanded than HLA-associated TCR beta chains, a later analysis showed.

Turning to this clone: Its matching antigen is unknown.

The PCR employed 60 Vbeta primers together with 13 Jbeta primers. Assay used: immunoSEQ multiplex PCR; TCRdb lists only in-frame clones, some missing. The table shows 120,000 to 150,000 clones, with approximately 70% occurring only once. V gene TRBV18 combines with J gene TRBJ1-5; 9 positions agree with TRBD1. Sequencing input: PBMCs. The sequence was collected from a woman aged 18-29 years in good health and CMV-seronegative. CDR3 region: CASSPTTTGGEDQPQHF. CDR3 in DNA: TGTGCCAGCTCACCAACGACGACAGGGGGTGAAGATCAGCCCCAGCATTTT.